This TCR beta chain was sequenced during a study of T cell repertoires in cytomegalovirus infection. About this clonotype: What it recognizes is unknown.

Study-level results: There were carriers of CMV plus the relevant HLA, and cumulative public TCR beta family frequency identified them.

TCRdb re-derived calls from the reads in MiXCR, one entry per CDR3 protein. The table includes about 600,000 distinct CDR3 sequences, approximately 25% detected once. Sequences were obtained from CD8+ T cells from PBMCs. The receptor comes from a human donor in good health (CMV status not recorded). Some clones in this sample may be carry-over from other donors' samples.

Here the CDR3 DNA reads TGCAGTGCTAGAGATTTGGCAGGGAAGTACACAGATACGCAGTATTTT. Encoded protein: CSARDLAGKYTDTQYF. The chain joins TRBV20-1 to TRBJ2-3; D is possibly TRBD1 (5 bases). V was clipped by 0 bases and J by 2 bases, with 15 bases between them. This CDR3 is 16 amino acids long. Germline V gene data show CDR1 as DFQATT and CDR2 as SNEGSKA (reference sequence).